The entry below describes one T cell receptor (beta chain). These data originate in a study of blood T cell repertoires in COVID-19. CDR3 length: 14 amino acids. Germline V gives CDR1 SGHDT, CDR2 YYEEEE. V shed 2 bases and J 5 bases; nucleotides not matched to a gene: 5. Clones were read by immunoSEQ multiplex PCR, and TCRdb kept only the in-frame ones, dropping some. The table records roughly 300,000 clones, 87% of them present only once. The sample was peripheral blood. This chain connects TRBV5-6 to TRBJ1-2; 8 bases are shared with TRBD1. The source is a woman aged 50 to 60 who had recovered from COVID-19. The CDR3 nucleotides are TGTGCCAGCAGCTTATCAGGGGGCGCGTATGGCTACACCTTC. Its protein product is CASSLSGGAYGYTF.